The 31 T cell receptor beta chains reported below all come from one sample, sequenced in a study of identical twins. MiXCR, applied by TCRdb to the 5' RACE reads, yields one record per CDR3 protein. The sample shows 400,000 to 500,000 distinct CDR3 sequences, roughly 20% of them seen only once. The sample comprised naive T cells sorted from blood. The receptors shown here come from a man aged 50-60 years in good health.

The rearrangement joins TRBV5-1 to TRBJ2-2, with D possibly called TRBD1 or TRBD2 (5 bases each). Looked up from germline, CDR1 is SGHRS and CDR2 is YFSETQ. This CDR3 comprises 16 residues. V gave up 0 bases and J gave up 3 bases, with 12 bases separating them. The CDR3 DNA reads as TGCGCCAGCAGCTTGGCCGGGGCAGGATACACCGGGGAGCTGTTTTTT. Its translation: CASSLAGAGYTGELFF.

This clonotype came up a few times. CDR3 coding DNA: TGCGCCAGCAGCCAAGATGTTGCGAGCAATGGGCTCGAGCAGTACTTC. This sequence encodes CASSQDVASNGLEQYF. V usage is TRBV4-3 and J usage is TRBJ2-7; unclear D gene. V was clipped by 0 bases and J by 6 bases, with 18 bases between them. Germline V gene data show CDR1 as LGHNA and CDR2 as YSLEER. The CDR3 covers 16 residues.

The gene calls are TRBV27 and TRBJ2-7; TRBD1 might be the D (6 bases). Trimming removed 5 bases at V and 0 bases at J, with 11 bases between. The CDR3 loop spans 14 amino acids. In germline, CDR1 is MNHEY, CDR2 SMNVEV (reference sequence). The CDR3 sequence is CASSVTGSSYEQYF. In DNA form, the CDR3 reads TGTGCCAGCAGTGTTACAGGGAGCTCCTACGAGCAGTACTTC.

The V and J genes are TRBV11-1 and TRBJ1-2, with D perhaps TRBD1 (5 bases). The CDR3 loop spans 14 amino acids. Germline V gene sequence: CDR1 SGHAT, CDR2 FQDESV (reference sequence). The V and J ends lost 4 bases and 7 bases respectively, with 16 bases between them. The CDR3 DNA sequence: TGTGCCAGCAGCTACACGGGGCAGGGCTCTGGCTACACCTTC. Protein product: CASSYTGQGSGYTF.

In this sample, this clonotype turned up a few times. The V call is TRBV20-1, the J call TRBJ1-5; D gene unclear. V lost 0 bases, J lost 0 bases, and 12 bases lay in between. The CDR3 covers 16 residues. Germline CDR1 is DFQATT and CDR2 is SNEGSKA (reference sequence). This CDR3 is CSARDPLFNSNQPQHF. Here the CDR3 DNA reads TGCAGTGCTAGAGATCCGCTTTTCAATAGCAATCAGCCCCAGCATTTT.

This clonotype appeared a few times. The chain has TRBV5-5 and TRBJ2-1; D is unresolved. There are 13 residues in the CDR3. Looked up from germline, CDR1 is SGHKS and CDR2 is YYEKEE (reference sequence). V was clipped by 2 bases and J by 8 bases, with 11 bases between them. DNA of the CDR3: TGTGCCAGCAGCTTATTGGGGATCCATGAGCAGTTCTTC. This translates into CASSLLGIHEQFF.

This clonotype was observed a handful of times. The CDR3 DNA sequence: TGCAGTGCTAGAGGACAGGGCGGTCAGCCCCAGCATTTT. Amino acid sequence: CSARGQGGQPQHF. The V gene is TRBV20-1, the J gene TRBJ1-5; 7 positions match TRBD1. J gave up 6 bases and V 1 base, and 3 bases lay outside the gene matches. The CDR3 is 13 amino acids. CDR1 and CDR2 (germline): DFQATT, SNEGSKA (reference sequence).

V and J are TRBV5-6 and TRBJ2-7, with TRBD2 matching 7 bases. This CDR3 contains 18 residues. V was pared by 3 bases and J by 0 bases, with 15 bases of the junction left unmatched. Germline V gene lookup returns CDR1 SGHDT and CDR2 YYEEEE. The CDR3, as DNA: TGTGCCAGCAGCTCTCTCTTCTTTTCTGGGGAGGGCTCCTACGAGCAGTACTTC. Translated: CASSSLFFSGEGSYEQYF.

The chain recombines TRBV18 with TRBJ2-3, with D possibly being TRBD1 (6 bases). This CDR3 has 14 amino acids. Germline V lookup: CDR1 KGHSH, CDR2 LQKENI. Trimming left V 6 bases short and J 1 base short, with 11 bases between. The DNA for the CDR3 is TGTGCCAGCTCTGCTCCAGGGGGCACAGATACGCAGTATTTT. This translates into CASSAPGGTDTQYF.

There are a few counts of this clonotype. This chain joins TRBV7-2 and TRBJ1-2; TRBD1 might be the D (6 bases). Trimming stripped 4 bases from V and 6 bases from J, with 27 bases between. CDR3 size: 18 residues. Germline values: CDR1 SGHTA, CDR2 FQGNSA. CDR3 nucleotide sequence: TGTGCCAGCAGCTCACCTAAGACTCGCCTGGCCAGGGGCGATGGCTACACCTTC. Amino acids: CASSSPKTRLARGDGYTF.

This clonotype was seen repeatedly, ten times or more. This chain uses TRBV27 with TRBJ2-5, with D maybe TRBD2 (5 bases). Germline V CDR1 and CDR2: MNHEY, SMNVEV (reference sequence). Trimming cost V 4 bases and J 4 bases, with 13 bases left between them. The CDR3 runs to 14 residues. The CDR3 is CASSSGISRETQYF. The CDR3 bases are TGTGCCAGCAGTTCCGGGATCTCGCGAGAGACCCAGTACTTC.

The J gene is TRBJ2-1, the V gene TRBV10-3; no clear D gene. The CDR3 is 13 amino acids. The germline V gene has CDR1 ENHRY and CDR2 SYGVKD. V lost 2 bases and J 12 bases, leaving 14 bases between the germline ends. The CDR3 sequence: CAISEPTRDGQFF. The CDR3 DNA sequence: TGTGCCATCAGTGAGCCAACAAGAGATGGGCAGTTCTTC.

This clonotype was counted at least ten times. The rearrangement joins TRBV20-1 to TRBJ2-5; 16 bases align to TRBD2. V lost 6 bases to trimming and J lost 0 bases; unmatched junction nucleotides: 7. The CDR3 runs 17 residues. CDR1 and CDR2 (germline): DFQATT, SNEGSKA (reference sequence). This CDR3 reads CSANSGTSGGDQETQYF. The CDR3 nucleotides read TGCAGTGCAAATTCCGGGACTAGCGGGGGGGACCAAGAGACCCAGTACTTC.

A remark on this clonotype: A much bigger clone sits one base away, suggesting this may be a read error. V usage is TRBV5-1 and J usage is TRBJ1-3; D call uncertain. CDR1 is SGHRS and CDR2 is YFSETQ in the germline V gene. The length of the CDR3 is 14 residues. CDR3 sequence: CASSLEISGSTIYF. The CDR3 DNA reads as TGCGCCAGCAGTTTAGAGATCTCTGGAAGCACCATATATTTT. Combining the CDR3 with reference TRBV5-1 and TRBJ1-3 gives the whole variable domain KAGVTQTPRYLIKTRGQQVTLSCSPISGHRSVSWYQQTPGQGLQFLFEYFSETQRNKGNFPGRFSGRQFSNSRSEMNVSTLELGDSALYLCASSLEISGSTIYFGEGSWLTVV.

V is TRBV3-1 and J is TRBJ2-5; TRBD1 might be the D (6 bases). Looked up from germline, CDR1 is LGHDT and CDR2 is YNNKEL (reference sequence). The CDR3 length is 14 residues. The ends were cut back, 3 bases at V and 1 base at J, with 9 bases in the middle. The CDR3 DNA sequence: TGTGCCAGCAGCCAGGTCAGGGGCCAAGAGACCCAGTACTTC. Its protein product is CASSQVRGQETQYF.

The chain joins TRBV20-1 to TRBJ2-3, with D maybe TRBD2 (5 bases). With 6 bases removed from V and 6 bases from J, the gap between germline ends came to 10 bases. Looked up from germline, CDR1 is DFQATT and CDR2 is SNEGSKA (reference sequence). CDR3 length equals 11 residues. In DNA form, the CDR3 reads TGCAGTGCGGTGGGCGGGGATACGCAGTATTTT. Protein product: CSAVGGDTQYF.

The J gene is TRBJ2-5, the V gene TRBV24-1; 7 nucleotides match TRBD1. Germline V lookup: CDR1 KGHDR, CDR2 SFDVKD. The CDR3 has 15 amino acids. V lost 4 bases and J lost 5; bases outside the gene matches: 9. The CDR3 is CATSDIGGTDETQYF. CDR3 nucleotides: TGTGCCACCAGTGACATAGGGGGCACGGATGAGACCCAGTACTTC.

This clonotype was observed many times. V gene TRBV7-2 combines with J gene TRBJ2-3; D is ambiguous. Trimming cost V 3 bases and J 0 bases, with 4 bases left between them. The CDR3 contains 13 residues. The germline V gene encodes CDR1 SGHTA and CDR2 FQGNSA. The CDR3 loop reads CASSFGSTDTQYF. CDR3 in DNA: TGTGCCAGCAGCTTTGGTAGCACAGATACGCAGTATTTT.

This clonotype came up many times. The chain has TRBV5-1 and TRBJ2-7; D is tentatively TRBD1 or TRBD2 (5 bases each). Trimming stripped 5 bases from V and 5 bases from J, with 14 bases between. Looked up from germline, CDR1 is SGHRS and CDR2 is YFSETQ. The CDR3 sequence is 13 residues long. The DNA of the CDR3 is TGCGCCAGCAGTTTGACCGGGGACCACGAGCAGTACTTC. It yields the protein CASSLTGDHEQYF.

This clonotype was seen repeatedly, ten times or more. This chain links TRBV10-3 with TRBJ1-2; no reliable D call. This CDR3 spans 14 amino acids. Trimming took 11 bases from V and 4 from J, leaving 20 bases between them. Germline lookup yields CDR1 ENHRY and CDR2 SYGVKD. The CDR3 sequence: CASKRLVEGYGYTF. In DNA form, the CDR3 reads TGTGCCTCCAAGAGACTGGTTGAAGGCTATGGCTACACCTTC.

As DNA, the CDR3 is TGCAGTGCTAGCAGGGGGGCGGCTGAAGCTTTCTTT. Residues: CSASRGAAEAFF. The J gene is TRBJ1-1, the V gene TRBV20-1; 7 bases map to TRBD1. Germline loops: CDR1 DFQATT, CDR2 SNEGSKA (reference sequence). V was clipped by 3 bases and J by 6 bases; unmatched bases: 4. The CDR3 consists of 12 residues.

This clonotype has more than one count but fewer than ten. In DNA form, the CDR3 reads TGCGCCAGCAGCGCGGGACAGGGGGGTGCAGAGACCCAGTACTTC. Translated, it gives CASSAGQGGAETQYF. This sequence joins TRBV5-1 and TRBJ2-5; TRBD1 aligns across 11 bases. V was clipped by 4 bases and J by 4 bases; unmatched bases: 6. CDR3 length: 15 amino acids. Looked up from germline, CDR1 is SGHRS and CDR2 is YFSETQ. Combining the CDR3 with reference TRBV5-1 and TRBJ2-5 gives the whole variable domain KAGVTQTPRYLIKTRGQQVTLSCSPISGHRSVSWYQQTPGQGLQFLFEYFSETQRNKGNFPGRFSGRQFSNSRSEMNVSTLELGDSALYLCASSAGQGGAETQYFGPGTRLLVL.

The chain joins TRBV7-8 to TRBJ2-3; D is possibly TRBD2 (5 bases). This CDR3 is built from 15 residues. With 5 bases removed from V and 2 bases from J, the gap between germline ends came to 14 bases. Germline CDR1 is SGHVS and CDR2 is FQNEAQ. This CDR3 reads CASSHIARDTDTQYF. The CDR3, as DNA: TGTGCCAGCAGCCACATAGCGAGAGACACAGATACGCAGTATTTT.

J is TRBJ1-6 and V is TRBV12-3 or TRBV12-4, with D hard to call. This CDR3 is 14 amino acids long. V lost 4 bases and J lost 10, with 14 bases in between. Here the CDR3 reads CASSSWTSGSPLHF. CDR3 coding DNA: TGTGCCAGCAGTTCATGGACCAGCGGATCACCCCTCCACTTT.

In regard to this clonotype: A read error may explain this, as a much larger clone is one base away. CDR3: CASSVAGHANTGELFF. The DNA for the CDR3 is TGTGCCAGCAGCGTAGCCGGACACGCGAACACCGGGGAGCTGTTTTTT. The chain combines TRBV9 with TRBJ2-2; the D gene is possibly TRBD1 (5 bases). Trimming removed 0 bases at V and 0 bases at J, with 9 bases between. This CDR3 contains 16 residues. Germline V lookup: CDR1 SGDLS, CDR2 YYNGEE.

There are a few counts of this clonotype. The chain couples TRBV6-1 to TRBJ1-6; maybe TRBD1 (5 bases). The CDR3 consists of 15 residues. The germline CDR1 and CDR2 sequences are MNHNS and SASEGT. V gave up 5 bases and J gave up 9 bases, with 17 bases separating them. The CDR3 is CASSKMGTTLSPLHF. The CDR3 DNA is TGTGCCAGCAGTAAAATGGGGACTACGCTTTCACCCCTCCACTTT.

The J gene is TRBJ2-5, the V gene TRBV3-1, with 7 bases fitting TRBD2. This CDR3 region has 14 residues. Germline V gives CDR1 LGHDT, CDR2 YNNKEL (reference sequence). J gave up 1 base and V 6 bases, and 5 bases lay outside the gene matches. The CDR3 sequence: CASRQSGIQETQYF. In nucleotides, the CDR3 is TGTGCCAGCAGACAAAGCGGGATCCAAGAGACCCAGTACTTC.

This clonotype appeared many times. The rearrangement links TRBV25-1 to TRBJ1-5; TRBD1 matches 8 bases. Germline V gene data show CDR1 as MGHDK and CDR2 as SYGVNS. The CDR3 contains 15 residues. Trimming at V came to 8 bases and at J to 6 bases, leaving 12 bases not matched to a gene. CDR3 amino acids: CASPYRGTLGQPQHF. The CDR3, as DNA: TGTGCCAGCCCCTACAGGGGGACCTTAGGTCAGCCCCAGCATTTT.

This sequence joins TRBV2 and TRBJ2-7; possible D gene TRBD1, 6 bases. Trimming cost V 7 bases and J 2 bases, with 9 bases left between them. The CDR3 has 12 amino acids. Germline CDR1 reads SNHLY; CDR2 reads FYNNEI. CDR3 DNA: TGTGCCAGCAAGGACAGTCCCTACGAGCAGTACTTC. It is translated as CASKDSPYEQYF.

The chain links TRBV6-2 or TRBV6-3 to TRBJ2-5; D uncertain. The CDR3 covers 11 residues. Germline CDR1 is MNHEY and CDR2 is SVGEGT. Deletions cut 4 bases from V and 9 bases from J, with 9 bases between. The CDR3 spells CASSSRGAQYF. In DNA, the CDR3 is TGTGCCAGCAGTTCCCGTGGTGCCCAGTACTTC.

V and J are TRBV7-9 and TRBJ2-1; 9 nucleotides line up with TRBD2. Germline lookup yields CDR1 SEHNR and CDR2 FQNEAQ (reference sequence). V gave up 4 bases and J gave up 10 bases; unmatched junction bases: 8. The CDR3 length is 14 residues. CDR3 in amino acids: CASSWSSGDEEQFF. CDR3 DNA: TGTGCCAGCAGCTGGTCTAGCGGGGATGAAGAGCAGTTCTTC.